A single T cell receptor (beta chain) is shown here with its context. The data were taken from a study of T-cell reconstitution after alpha-beta-depleted transplantation in children. Unique molecular identifiers were built into the TCRbeta library. TCRdb passed the PCR reads through MiXCR, listing each CDR3 protein once. The sample contains about 460,000 distinct CDR3 sequences, over 10% of which appear only once. This CDR3 has 16 residues. V gave up 5 bases and J gave up 0 bases, with 15 bases separating them. Looked up from germline, CDR1 is SGHVS and CDR2 is FNYEAQ. The receptor was derived from a female patient between 2 and 15 years old who had a stem cell transplant for aplastic anemia, so the T cells may come from the graft donor. The specimen comprised PBMCs, mostly from graft donor cells, sampled 180 days after TCRalphabeta/CD19-depleted stem cell transplant. The chain carries TRBV7-6 and TRBJ2-3; no definite D call. CDR3 region: CASSPRFIRSTDTQYF. In DNA form, the CDR3 reads TGTGCCAGCAGCCCTCGGTTTATCCGGAGCACAGATACGCAGTATTTT.